Detailed here is one TCR beta chain. Unmatched junction bases numbered 3, after V lost 1 base and J lost 4 bases. The CDR3 sequence is 15 residues long. CDR1 is MGHRA, CDR2 YSYEKL, per germline. Only in-frame clones appear in the TCRdb table, and some are missing; sequencing was by immunoSEQ multiplex PCR. This table has some 32,000 clones, under 90% appearing once. This sample was taken from a study of sequential checkpoint blockade in melanoma. The treatment: randomized to nivolumab then ipilimumab (arm A) or the reverse (arm B). Sequencing used CD8+ T cells sorted from blood (inferred from file names), obtained from a patient given nivolumab and ipilimumab in sequence. The chain combines TRBV4-1 with TRBJ1-5; 8 bases agree with TRBD1. The TCR sequence derives from a human donor with melanoma. The CDR3 coding sequence is TGCGCCAGCAGCCAAGCAGGGGGCTGGAATCAGCCCCAGCATTTT. Amino acid sequence: CASSQAGGWNQPQHF.